This T cell receptor (beta chain) derives from a study of blood T cell repertoires in COVID-19. Generated by immunoSEQ multiplex PCR, the TCRdb table keeps only in-frame clones and is missing some. The sample contains fewer than 500,000 clones, around 87% of which appear only once. Sequencing was performed on PBMCs or T cells enriched from blood (not recorded which). The origin of this receptor is a woman younger than 35 who had recovered from COVID-19.

The CDR3 nucleotides are TGTGCCAGCAGCCTCGGGACAGGGGTCCTCAATCAGCCCCAGCATTTT. Its translation: CASSLGTGVLNQPQHF. The genes are TRBV28 and TRBJ1-5; 10 bases agree with TRBD1. V trimming: 6 bases; J trimming: 3 bases; junction bases outside the gene matches: 8. This CDR3 is built from 16 residues. The germline V gene encodes CDR1 MDHEN and CDR2 SYDVKM.